The entry below describes one T cell receptor beta chain. Its antigen remains unknown. The sample comes from a study of neoadjuvant anti-PD-1 for oral cavity cancer. Study-level findings and limits: PBMC Gini-index clonality exceeded responders' in non-responders post-nivolumab. Only three patients per response group were TCR-analyzed; validation needed.

PBMC libraries mostly used around 460 ng of input genomic DNA, with six replicates per sample. Libraries were prepared by immunoSEQ multiplex PCR; TCRdb keeps only in-frame clonotypes and omits some of them. The sample contains roughly 9,600 clones, around 66% of which appear only once. The CDR3 has 15 residues. Trimming cost V 2 bases and J 3 bases; bases outside gene matches: 5. From germline, CDR1 is LGHNT and CDR2 FRNRAP. Time point of the sample: after neoadjuvant nivolumab, at surgical resection. These oral cavity squamous cell carcinomas were HPV-negative and locally advanced. This chain uses TRBV12-5 with TRBJ2-3; the match to TRBD2 covers 7 bases. The sequence derives from a person between 40 and 85 years old with oral cavity squamous cell carcinoma. Sequenced here: PBMCs, sampled after nivolumab (anti-PD-1) treatment. Here the CDR3 reads CASGLSSGFTDTQYF. CDR3 nucleotide sequence: TGTGCTAGTGGTTTGTCTAGCGGATTTACAGATACGCAGTATTTT.